This record looks at one T cell receptor beta chain sequence and its context. The antigen this receptor binds is unknown. No base quality values were provided; no much bigger clone lies one nucleotide off. The data originate from a study of control samples from healthy donors and cancer patients (dated by TCRdb to the early 2020s). Spanning cysteine to phenylalanine, the CDR3 consists of 16 amino acids. Only CDR3 DNA is held: 48 bases, read in frame from base 1. Cut back by 3 bases and 1 base, the V and J ends lie 18 bases apart. The germline V gene encodes CDR1 DFQATT and CDR2 SNEGSKA (reference sequence). Libraries came from the immunoSEQ multiplex PCR assay. This is the immuneACCESS table as TCRdb keeps it, with only in-frame sequences that have V and J called. A part of the clones is gone; compared with another copy, unresolved V genes explain less than half, and the rest is unexplained. In all, the sample holds 120,000 or so clones, and 87% of those were seen once. Jointly, the top ten make up just under 3% of the sample.

Material: blood. This TCR was recovered from a man aged 55 to 70 in good health. The receptor chain draws on TRBV20-1 and TRBJ1-2; TRBD1 is a weak D gene call, 5 bases matching. The DNA reads TGCAGTGCTAGTCCCTTGGGGACGTCAAATAACTATGGCTACACCTTC. It is translated as CSASPLGTSNNYGYTF.